This entry lists 11 T cell receptor beta chains sequenced from one sample in a study of beta chain features in type 1 diabetes. Study findings and constraints: Moderately but significantly shorter TCRB CDR3s were found in Type 1 diabetes patients in all four CD4+ subsets.

The isolated RNA, all of it, was reverse transcribed, so expressed TCRB transcripts were what got sequenced. TCRdb keeps only in-frame clones here, not all; method: immunoSEQ multiplex PCR. The sample consists of around 260,000 clones, approximately 20% of them appearing once. Their antigen targets remain unknown. The sequenced sample consisted of naive CD4+ T cells from blood. The receptors were gathered from a woman between 40 and 55 years old with type 1 diabetes.

This rearrangement joins TRBV6-5 to TRBJ1-5; D possibly corresponds to TRBD1 (6 bases). The germline V gene encodes CDR1 MNHEY and CDR2 SVGAGI. V was shortened by 4 bases and J by 7 bases, with 11 bases between the two germline ends. The CDR3 covers 13 residues. The CDR3 region has the DNA TGTGCCAGCAGTTCCAGGGGAGGGCAGCCCCAGCATTTT. This translates into CASSSRGGQPQHF.

The sample holds a few counts of this clone. This chain links TRBV18 with TRBJ1-5; no clear D. The CDR3 consists of 14 residues. The V gene's germline CDR1 is KGHSH and CDR2 LQKENI. Trimming removed 3 bases at V and 8 bases at J, with 14 bases between. CDR3 nucleotide sequence: TGTGCCAGCTCACCCTACGACGAGGAGAAGCCCCAGCATTTT. Protein: CASSPYDEEKPQHF.

This clone was detected a few times. The genes are TRBV19 and TRBJ2-1; D might be TRBD1 (6 bases). In germline, CDR1 is LNHDA, CDR2 SQIVND (reference sequence). This CDR3 is 16 amino acids long. V shed 5 bases and J shed 4 bases, with 18 bases lying between them. The CDR3 protein is CASSFQQGYPYNEQFF. Written as DNA, the CDR3 is TGTGCCAGTAGTTTCCAACAGGGTTATCCATACAATGAGCAGTTCTTC.

The chain carries TRBV19 and TRBJ1-5; TRBD1 matches 7 bases. Germline trimming cut 6 bases from V and 5 bases from J; bases unmatched to any gene: 7. Germline V gene lookup returns CDR1 LNHDA and CDR2 SQIVND (reference sequence). The CDR3 covers 14 residues. CDR3 DNA sequence: TGTGCCAGTAGGTCGGGACAGATGCATCAGCCCCAGCATTTT. This codes for CASRSGQMHQPQHF.

The chain couples TRBV6-5 to TRBJ2-7, with 9 bases that match TRBD1. The CDR3 totals 15 residues. The V and J ends lost 5 bases and 4 bases, in that order; junction bases with no gene match: 9. In germline, CDR1 is MNHEY, CDR2 SVGAGI. CDR3 amino acids: CASSLEDRGGYEQYF. The DNA for the CDR3 is TGTGCCAGCAGTCTCGAGGACAGGGGAGGGTACGAGCAGTACTTC.

The chain joins TRBV7-2 to TRBJ1-6; D is unclear. V lost 0 bases to trimming and J lost 6 bases, with 12 bases between them. Germline loops: CDR1 SGHTA, CDR2 FQGNSA. The CDR3 totals 16 residues. This CDR3 is CASSLARHGGNSPLHF. The CDR3 coding sequence is TGTGCCAGCAGCTTAGCGAGGCACGGAGGTAATTCACCCCTCCACTTT.

This clone was picked up a small number of times. V is TRBV7-8 and J is TRBJ2-1; D gene uncertain. Germline V gives CDR1 SGHVS, CDR2 FQNEAQ. The V end lost 1 base, the J end lost 1 base, and 11 bases lay between the germline ends. The CDR3 is 16 amino acids. The CDR3 coding sequence is TGTGCCAGCAGCTTAGACGCCGGCGGATCCTACAATGAGCAGTTCTTC. Amino acid sequence: CASSLDAGGSYNEQFF.

In this sample, this clone turned up a few times. CDR3 coding DNA: TGTGCCAGCAGCGAGTTGACAGGGCTAAATGAGCAGTTCTTC. It specifies CASSELTGLNEQFF. The rearrangement links TRBV9 to TRBJ2-1, with 7 bases that match TRBD1. The CDR3 has 14 residues. Germline CDR1 reads SGDLS; CDR2 reads YYNGEE. Trimming cost V 3 bases and J 7 bases; bases outside gene matches: 7.

This clone showed up just a few times. The CDR3 loop is CASSSWTGANTEAFF. The CDR3, as DNA: TGTGCCAGCAGCTCCTGGACAGGGGCGAACACTGAAGCTTTCTTT. The chain joins TRBV7-9 to TRBJ1-1, with 9 positions matching TRBD1. The CDR3 has 15 residues. The germline V gene has CDR1 SEHNR and CDR2 FQNEAQ (reference sequence). The V gene end was trimmed by 4 bases and the J gene end by 1 base; junction bases not matched to a gene: 4.

The CDR3 spells CATLAGGRNEQFF. Written as DNA, the CDR3 is TGTGCCACCCTAGCGGGAGGGCGGAATGAGCAGTTCTTC. The chain couples TRBV10-3 to TRBJ2-1; 12 nucleotides match TRBD2. With 10 bases clipped from V and 7 bases from J, the junction kept 5 bases outside the gene matches. This CDR3 comprises 13 residues. Germline CDR1 ENHRY, CDR2 SYGVKD.

The J gene is TRBJ2-7, the V gene TRBV19; a weak D match, TRBD1 (6 bases). The CDR3 loop spans 13 amino acids. The germline V gene has CDR1 LNHDA and CDR2 SQIVND (reference sequence). Trimming removed 4 bases from V and 4 bases from J, with 11 bases in between. CDR3 nucleotides: TGTGCCAGTAGTACTAAACAGGGATACGAGCAGTACTTC. Translated, it gives CASSTKQGYEQYF.